The source of this T cell receptor (beta chain) is a study of OX40 agonist ivuxolimab in advanced cancers. Notes on the study in general: Some patients who did not respond also had low normalized T-cell clonal expansion.

Germline V gives CDR1 MGHRA, CDR2 YSYEKL. V shed 4 bases and J 2 bases; nucleotides not matched to a gene: 6. The CDR3 is made up of 15 amino acids. TCRdb keeps only in-frame clones here, not all; method: immunoSEQ multiplex PCR. The data contain 30,000 or so clones, roughly 82% of them singletons. As concerns this clone: What it recognizes is unknown.

The V gene is TRBV4-1, the J gene TRBJ1-1, with TRBD1 identical over 8 bases. Sequenced material: CD4+ or CD8+ T cells sorted from blood, taken in a trial of the OX40 agonist ivuxolimab. The source of this sequence is an adult with an advanced solid tumor such as melanoma, head and neck, liver or kidney cancer. CDR3: CASSPEAGGNTEAFF. Written as DNA, the CDR3 is TGCGCCAGCAGCCCCGAGGCAGGGGGCAACACTGAAGCTTTCTTT.